A selection of T cell receptor beta chains follows, all from one sample in a study of T cells in Graves' hyperthyroidism and ophthalmopathy. TCRdb called the multiplex PCR reads again in MiXCR, with one record for every CDR3 protein. The data contain around 800,000 distinct CDR3 sequences, 35% to 45% of them singletons. The sequenced sample consisted of blood. The receptors stem from a man aged 18 to 30 with Graves' hyperthyroidism. CDR3s leave out the opening cysteine and the closing phenylalanine or tryptophan. A D gene is named only where the DNA matches it firmly. A row's size may be missing; if present it is once, few, many or a size class.

TRBJ1-2,-,TRBV10-3,-,AISSGHNYGYT
TRBJ1-1,-,TRBV14,few,ASSQDGTERFRNTEAF
TRBJ2-6,-,TRBV14,few,ASSQIPEGANVLT
TRBJ1-2,-,TRBV7-3,-,ASISDRSGGDSRGYT
TRBJ1-2,-,TRBV20-1,-,SAPAETHGYT
TRBJ1-1,-,TRBV19,once,ASSIGAGWSRSTEAF
TRBJ1-6,TRBD1,TRBV20-1,-,SARDGGQQNSPLH
TRBJ2-7,TRBD1,TRBV2,few,ASSDLTGGMLEQY
TRBJ1-6,-,TRBV7-9,many,ASSLTGQAYNSPLH
TRBJ1-2,-,TRBV29-1,many,SLPGFGSHGYT
TRBJ2-5,-,TRBV7-2,-,ASSYPPPRGGVTQY
TRBJ2-3,-,TRBV29-1,-,SVEEGFSTDTQY
TRBJ1-1,-,TRBV6-5,few,ASSYNIPNTEAF
TRBJ1-2,-,TRBV7-2,-,ASSLDQGTGRNGYT
TRBJ2-5,TRBD2,TRBV7-9,-,ASSFGLAVLQETQY
TRBJ2-7,-,TRBV7-9,many,ASSMVGAYEQY
TRBJ1-2,-,TRBV12-3/TRBV12-4,-,ATYSTREYGYT
TRBJ2-1,-,TRBV24-1,once,ATSGYGDEQF
TRBJ2-7,TRBD1,TRBV29-1,once,SVGWDRGQNEQY
TRBJ2-5,-,TRBV20-1,many,SARVDSSETQY
TRBJ1-2,-,TRBV20-1,-,SARVPGGANYGYT
TRBJ2-7,-,TRBV2,-,ASSAAHQEQY
TRBJ1-1,TRBD1,TRBV7-2,many,ASSLEGQGARTEAF
TRBJ1-1,-,TRBV7-2,many,ASSLNRPTEAF
TRBJ1-1,-,TRBV10-3,-,AISEIGEAF
TRBJ1-6,-,TRBV7-7,-,ASSLGLVGNSPLH
TRBJ2-6,-,TRBV10-3,many,AIKGVGGANVLT
TRBJ1-5,-,TRBV20-1,-,SARDVTRGDQPQH
TRBJ1-6,-,TRBV10-3,-,ASSQDPLYNSPLH
TRBJ1-2,-,TRBV20-1,-,SAADRAEGYT
TRBJ2-7,TRBD2,TRBV7-6,-,ASSFWGRAPSSYEQY
TRBJ1-4,TRBD1,TRBV2,few,ASSLRGTGGEKLF
TRBJ1-2,-,TRBV12-3/TRBV12-4,many,ASSLGLAYT
TRBJ2-7,-,TRBV2,-,ASTKPSYEQY
TRBJ1-3,TRBD1,TRBV15,once,ASEEAGQGANTIY
TRBJ2-7,-,TRBV4-1,few,ASSQGPEYEQY
TRBJ2-7,-,TRBV19,-,ASSITFRQQRSYEQY
TRBJ1-2,-,TRBV5-1,-,ASRDPNTVGHGYT
TRBJ1-5,-,TRBV2,-,ASSGGASRIGEPQH
TRBJ2-7,-,TRBV7-2,-,ASSLYGRSEQY
TRBJ2-6,-,TRBV11-2,few,ASSSWDRGSGANVLT
TRBJ2-5,-,TRBV7-9,-,ASSQWVQETQY
TRBJ2-7,-,TRBV10-3,many,AISDPLYYEQY
TRBJ1-1,-,TRBV4-2,once,ASSQEGGPITEAF
TRBJ1-3,-,TRBV19,few,ASSMFGGSGNTIY
TRBJ2-2,-,TRBV7-6,few,ASSFWVAENTGELF
TRBJ1-6,-,TRBV6-1,few,ASSPWGDRSDSPLH
TRBJ1-6,-,TRBV27,-,ASSWGHSRSPLH
TRBJ2-7,-,TRBV7-2,-,ASSFNVGSSYEQY
TRBJ1-2,-,TRBV6-5,few,ASRPSEGYGYT
TRBJ2-5,TRBD2,TRBV28,-,ASSPGLAELGETQY
TRBJ1-2,TRBD1,TRBV29-1,many,SVRTGAFYGYT